The next 28 T cell receptor beta chains were all read from a single sample in a study of blood T cell repertoires in COVID-19. Sequencing used immunoSEQ multiplex PCR; TCRdb keeps in-frame clones, though not all of them. The table lists 200,000 to 250,000 clones, around 86% of them singletons. Sequenced input: PBMCs or T cells enriched from blood (not recorded which). Every receptor here comes from a man aged 25-45 years in a cohort exposed to, infected with or recovered from COVID-19 (not recorded which).

This clone showed up just once. V and J are TRBV27 and TRBJ2-1; possibly TRBD2 for D (5 bases). The CDR3 covers 14 residues. V lost 3 bases to trimming and J lost 6 bases, with 12 bases between them. Germline V gives CDR1 MNHEY, CDR2 SMNVEV (reference sequence). CDR3 sequence: CASSFASFSNEQFF. In DNA form, the CDR3 reads TGTGCCAGCAGTTTCGCTAGCTTCAGCAATGAGCAGTTCTTC.

The rearrangement uses TRBV6-5 and TRBJ2-5, with D uncertain. The germline gives CDR1 MNHEY, CDR2 SVGAGI. V dropped 0 bases and J dropped 4 bases, with 6 bases sitting between them. This CDR3 spans 13 amino acids. The CDR3 coding sequence is TGTGCCAGCAGTTACTCCCTAATAGAGACCCAGTACTTC. Amino acid sequence: CASSYSLIETQYF.

This sequence joins TRBV18 and TRBJ1-2; tentatively, D is TRBD1 (5 bases). The CDR3 extends over 14 amino acids. The V end was cut by 6 bases, the J end by 6 bases, with 17 bases between. Germline CDR1 reads KGHSH; CDR2 reads LQKENI. CDR3 amino acids: CASSATGIPHGYTF. The CDR3 bases are TGTGCCAGCTCGGCAACAGGAATTCCTCATGGCTACACCTTC.

This chain links TRBV9 with TRBJ1-2; TRBD1 matches at 7 bases. This CDR3 is built from 16 residues. V lost 0 bases to trimming and J lost 7 bases; unmatched junction nucleotides: 12. Germline V gives CDR1 SGDLS, CDR2 YYNGEE. CDR3 DNA sequence: TGTGCCAGCAGCGTAGGAACAGGGGTACCGTCATCTGGCTACACCTTC. Its translation is CASSVGTGVPSSGYTF. Full variable domain (missing parts from reference TRBV9 and TRBJ1-2): DSGVTQTPKHLITATGQRVTLRCSPRSGDLSVYWYQQSLDQGLQFLIQYYNGEERAKGNILERFSAQQFPDLHSELNLSSLELGDSALYFCASSVGTGVPSSGYTFGSGTRLTVV.

This clone was observed a few times. The chain has TRBV5-6 and TRBJ1-2; a possible D gene is TRBD1 (6 bases). V was cut by 3 bases and J by 4 bases, with 22 bases left in between. The CDR3 is 17 residues long. The germline CDR1 and CDR2 sequences are SGHDT and YYEEEE. In nucleotides, the CDR3 is TGTGCCAGCAGCTGGTTCCTTTTTTGGGGGCGCGCCTATGGCTACACCTTC. Its protein product is CASSWFLFWGRAYGYTF.

The chain combines TRBV5-1 with TRBJ1-1; perhaps TRBD1 as D (5 bases). The length of the CDR3 is 14 residues. Germline CDR1 and CDR2: SGHRS and YFSETQ. With 3 bases removed from V and 4 bases from J, the gap between germline ends came to 13 bases. The CDR3 here is CASSSFDSTTEAFF. The CDR3 DNA is TGCGCCAGCAGCTCCTTTGACAGTACCACTGAAGCTTTCTTT.

The V gene is TRBV19, the J gene TRBJ1-4; D uncertain. The germline V gene has CDR1 LNHDA and CDR2 SQIVND (reference sequence). With 5 bases removed from V and 5 bases from J, the gap between germline ends came to 9 bases. The CDR3 spans 13 residues. The CDR3 reads CASSVNINEKLFF. The DNA for the CDR3 is TGTGCCAGTAGTGTCAACATAAATGAAAAACTGTTTTTT.

V usage is TRBV28 and J usage is TRBJ1-5; a possible D gene is TRBD1 (6 bases). This CDR3 region has 15 residues. The ends were cut back, 5 bases at V and 1 base at J, with 12 bases in the middle. Germline V gives CDR1 MDHEN, CDR2 SYDVKM. CDR3 region: CASSDPGVSNQPQHF. The CDR3 bases are TGTGCCAGCAGTGACCCAGGGGTAAGCAATCAGCCCCAGCATTTT.

The chain is built from TRBV10-3 and TRBJ2-7; no clear D. The CDR3 loop spans 15 amino acids. V was shortened by 3 bases and J by 3 bases, with 15 bases between the two germline ends. CDR1 and CDR2 from the germline V gene are ENHRY and SYGVKD. The CDR3 nucleotides are TGTGCCATCAGTGACCGGCGGATGCTTAACTACGAGCAGTACTTC. This codes for CAISDRRMLNYEQYF.

V is TRBV6-4 and J is TRBJ2-7; TRBD2 aligns across 7 bases. Germline lookup yields CDR1 MRHNA and CDR2 SNTAGT. Losses at the gene ends were 7 bases for V and 5 bases for J; bases not matched to a gene: 11. The CDR3 has 14 residues. CDR3 loop: CASIWTSNDNEQYF. In nucleotides, the CDR3 is TGTGCCAGCATTTGGACTAGTAATGACAACGAGCAGTACTTC.

The chain links TRBV29-1 to TRBJ2-7; D is perhaps TRBD2 (7 bases). CDR3 length equals 14 residues. Germline CDR1 and CDR2: SQVTM and ANQGSEA. V was clipped by 6 bases and J by 4 bases, with 19 bases between them. The CDR3 coding sequence is TGCAGCGTCAGGGGAGGGAACTTCAATTACGAGCAGTACTTC. It specifies CSVRGGNFNYEQYF.

The chain couples TRBV10-3 to TRBJ2-3; TRBD2 matches 7 bases. Per the germline V gene, CDR1 is ENHRY and CDR2 is SYGVKD. The CDR3 is 19 amino acids. V shed 3 bases and J 0 bases; nucleotides not matched to a gene: 15. CDR3 region: CAISESSARPSGSTDTQYF. The CDR3 DNA sequence: TGTGCCATCAGTGAATCTTCCGCGCGCCCTAGCGGTAGCACAGATACGCAGTATTTT.

The rearrangement uses TRBV19 and TRBJ2-5, with TRBD2 matching over 7 bases. This CDR3 comprises 16 residues. With V trimmed by 1 base and J by 5 bases, 10 bases remained unmatched. Germline V gene sequence: CDR1 LNHDA, CDR2 SQIVND (reference sequence). The CDR3 spells CASSIGAGMGGETQYF. CDR3 coding DNA: TGTGCCAGTAGTATAGGAGCCGGGATGGGGGGGGAGACCCAGTACTTC.

The chain couples TRBV10-3 to TRBJ2-7; TRBD1 aligns across 7 bases. CDR3 length: 17 amino acids. The V gene's germline CDR1 is ENHRY and CDR2 SYGVKD. V lost 3 bases to trimming and J lost 3 bases; unmatched junction nucleotides: 14. CDR3 bases: TGTGCCATCAGTGACCGGATAAACCGGGACAGTAACTACGAGCAGTACTTC. It specifies CAISDRINRDSNYEQYF.

The chain combines TRBV19 with TRBJ1-4; TRBD1 matches 9 bases. The CDR3 consists of 15 residues. The trim removed 7 bases at V and 8 bases at J, leaving 11 bases unmatched. Germline V gene sequence: CDR1 LNHDA, CDR2 SQIVND (reference sequence). This CDR3 is CASTDTGGSREKLFF. The CDR3 DNA reads as TGTGCCAGTACCGATACAGGGGGCTCTCGCGAAAAACTGTTTTTT.

The chain employs TRBV18 and TRBJ2-1; 7 nucleotides match TRBD2. J lost 4 bases, V lost 6 bases, and 12 bases had no gene match. Germline V CDR1 and CDR2: KGHSH, LQKENI. The CDR3 runs to 16 residues. CDR3 loop: CASSPSGGEGYNEQFF. CDR3 coding DNA: TGTGCCAGCTCCCCGTCTGGGGGGGAGGGATACAATGAGCAGTTCTTC.

This chain uses TRBV1 with TRBJ1-5; the D call of TRBD1 is as the table states it, not checked on the DNA. TRBV1 is reported as a pseudogene. This CDR3 spans 17 amino acids. CDR3 loop: CTSSQDRGRDSNQPQHF. The CDR3 bases are TGCACCAGCAGCCAAGACAGGGGGCGCGATAGCAATCAGCCCCAGCATTTT.

This chain uses TRBV19 with TRBJ1-2, with a tentative D call TRBD1 (5 bases). V was pared by 8 bases and J by 5 bases, with 21 bases between. CDR1 and CDR2 (germline): LNHDA, SQIVND (reference sequence). This CDR3 region has 15 residues. This CDR3 is CASRLTVGTEYGYTF. Here the CDR3 DNA reads TGTGCCAGTCGCCTTACCGTTGGGACTGAATATGGCTACACCTTC.

The chain couples TRBV11-2 to TRBJ2-2; 8 bases fit TRBD2. The V segment lost 5 bases and the J segment 4 bases; nucleotides outside the gene matches: 9. The CDR3 is 16 residues long. Germline V gene sequence: CDR1 SGHAT, CDR2 FQNNGV. Here the CDR3 reads CASSPIWTSLTGELFF. The CDR3 DNA is TGTGCCAGCAGCCCGATCTGGACTAGCCTCACCGGGGAGCTGTTTTTT.

The chain links TRBV5-1 to TRBJ1-1; TRBD1 might be the D (5 bases). V lost 6 bases and J 5 bases, leaving 17 bases between the germline ends. Germline V gene data show CDR1 as SGHRS and CDR2 as YFSETQ. The CDR3 spans 14 residues. CDR3 amino acids: CASKGNQILTEAFF. CDR3 nucleotides: TGCGCCAGCAAGGGGAACCAGATATTAACTGAAGCTTTCTTT.

CDR3 amino acids: CSVAPSGIEQFF. The CDR3 region has the DNA TGCAGCGTTGCGCCTAGCGGGATAGAGCAGTTCTTC. The J gene is TRBJ2-1, the V gene TRBV29-1; 9 bases align to TRBD2. Losses at the gene ends were 4 bases for V and 10 bases for J; bases not matched to a gene: 5. CDR1 and CDR2 (germline): SQVTM, ANQGSEA. The CDR3 is 12 amino acids.

The chain recombines TRBV19 with TRBJ2-7; 9 nucleotides match TRBD2. There are 14 residues in the CDR3. V shed 6 bases and J 0 bases; nucleotides not matched to a gene: 3. Germline CDR1 and CDR2: LNHDA and SQIVND (reference sequence). CDR3 nucleotides: TGTGCCAGTAGCCTTAGCGGGAGCTCCTACGAGCAGTACTTC. It translates to CASSLSGSSYEQYF. Full variable domain (missing parts from reference TRBV19 and TRBJ2-7): DGGITQSPKYLFRKEGQNVTLSCEQNLNHDAMYWYRQDPGQGLRLIYYSQIVNDFQKGDIAEGYSVSREKKESFPLTVTSAQKNPTAFYLCASSLSGSSYEQYFGPGTRLTVT.

The chain carries TRBV7-9 and TRBJ2-7, with D possibly TRBD2 on 5 matching bases. This CDR3 is 11 amino acids long. CDR1 and CDR2 (germline): SEHNR, FQNEAQ (reference sequence). V lost 5 bases, J lost 7 bases, and 9 bases lay in between. The CDR3 protein is CASSLGREQYF. The CDR3 DNA reads as TGTGCCAGCAGCCTAGGGAGAGAGCAGTACTTC.

The chain recombines TRBV2 with TRBJ2-7; D is undetermined. V was shortened by 6 bases and J by 6 bases, with 12 bases between the two germline ends. Germline V gives CDR1 SNHLY, CDR2 FYNNEI. The CDR3 runs 12 residues. The CDR3 region is CASRADTFEQYF. CDR3 in DNA: TGTGCCAGCAGGGCCGACACATTCGAGCAGTACTTC.

The chain uses TRBV6-5 and TRBJ2-7, with no clear D. Germline CDR1 reads MNHEY; CDR2 reads SVGAGI. The ends were cut back, 2 bases at V and 3 bases at J, with 8 bases in the middle. This CDR3 region has 13 residues. CDR3 residues: CASSYGQNYEQYF. In DNA form, the CDR3 reads TGTGCCAGCAGTTACGGGCAGAACTACGAGCAGTACTTC.

This clone occurred once. The chain combines TRBV27 with TRBJ1-4; TRBD1 might be the D (5 bases). The V gene lost 2 bases and the J gene lost 7 bases, with 11 bases spanning the gap. The CDR3 is 14 residues long. Germline values: CDR1 MNHEY, CDR2 SMNVEV (reference sequence). The CDR3 nucleotides are TGTGCCAGCAGTTTAAGGGGTTTGGGTGAAAAACTGTTTTTT. It codes for CASSLRGLGEKLFF.

The rearrangement joins TRBV18 to TRBJ1-1, with 8 bases aligning to TRBD1. CDR1 is KGHSH and CDR2 is LQKENI in the germline V gene. J lost 1 base, V lost 5 bases, and 6 bases had no gene match. The CDR3 extends over 15 amino acids. CDR3 bases: TGTGCCAGCTCAACCTCAGGACAGGGGAACACTGAAGCTTTCTTT. Translation gives CASSTSGQGNTEAFF.

The chain employs TRBV27 and TRBJ2-7; D is perhaps TRBD2 (7 bases). CDR1 is MNHEY, CDR2 SMNVEV, per germline (reference sequence). This CDR3 region has 17 residues. The V gene lost 0 bases and the J gene lost 6 bases, with 21 bases spanning the gap. CDR3 region: CASSLSGGAATWAEQYF. The CDR3 nucleotides are TGTGCCAGCAGTTTATCGGGGGGGGCTGCCACCTGGGCCGAGCAGTACTTC.